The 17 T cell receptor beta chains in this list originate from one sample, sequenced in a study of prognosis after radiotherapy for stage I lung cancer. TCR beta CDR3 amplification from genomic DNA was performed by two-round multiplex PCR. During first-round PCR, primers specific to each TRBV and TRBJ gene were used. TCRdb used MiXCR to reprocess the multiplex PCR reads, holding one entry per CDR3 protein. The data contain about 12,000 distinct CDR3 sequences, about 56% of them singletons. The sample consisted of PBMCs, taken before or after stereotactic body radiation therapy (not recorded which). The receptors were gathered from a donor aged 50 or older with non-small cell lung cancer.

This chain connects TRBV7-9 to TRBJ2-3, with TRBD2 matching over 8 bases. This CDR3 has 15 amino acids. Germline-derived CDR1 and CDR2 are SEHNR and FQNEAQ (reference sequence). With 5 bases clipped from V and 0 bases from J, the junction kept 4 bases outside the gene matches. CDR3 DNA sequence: TGTGCCAGCAGCCCTACTAGCGGAAGCACAGATACGCAGTATTTT. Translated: CASSPTSGSTDTQYF.

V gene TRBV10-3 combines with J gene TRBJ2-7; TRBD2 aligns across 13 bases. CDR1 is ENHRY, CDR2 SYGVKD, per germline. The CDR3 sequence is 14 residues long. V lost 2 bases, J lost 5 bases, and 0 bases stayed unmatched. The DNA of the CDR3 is TGTGCCATCAGTGAGGGACTAGCGGGAGACGAGCAGTACTTC. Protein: CAISEGLAGDEQYF.

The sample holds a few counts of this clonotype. As DNA, the CDR3 is TGCAGTGCTAGAGGAGTAGGACAGGGGGCCTACGAGCAGTACTTC. Translating it yields CSARGVGQGAYEQYF. J is TRBJ2-7 and V is TRBV20-1, with 10 positions matching TRBD1. With V trimmed by 1 base and J by 2 bases, 5 bases remained unmatched. Germline V gene data show CDR1 as DFQATT and CDR2 as SNEGSKA (reference sequence). The CDR3 spans 15 residues.

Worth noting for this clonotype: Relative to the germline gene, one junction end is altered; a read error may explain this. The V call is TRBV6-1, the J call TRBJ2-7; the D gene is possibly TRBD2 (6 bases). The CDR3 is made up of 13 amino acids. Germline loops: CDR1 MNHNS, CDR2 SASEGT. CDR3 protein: CAISPNNGGGQYF. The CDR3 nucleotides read TGTGCCATCAGTCCCAATAATGGGGGAGGGCAGTACTTC.

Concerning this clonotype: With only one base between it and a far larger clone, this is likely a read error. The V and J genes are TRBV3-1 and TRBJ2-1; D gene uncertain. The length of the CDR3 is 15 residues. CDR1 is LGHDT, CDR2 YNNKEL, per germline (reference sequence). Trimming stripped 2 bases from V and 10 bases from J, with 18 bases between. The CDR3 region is CASSQSPRSSYEQFF. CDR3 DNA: TGTGCCAGCAGCCAATCACCCCGGAGCTCCTACGAGCAGTTCTTC.

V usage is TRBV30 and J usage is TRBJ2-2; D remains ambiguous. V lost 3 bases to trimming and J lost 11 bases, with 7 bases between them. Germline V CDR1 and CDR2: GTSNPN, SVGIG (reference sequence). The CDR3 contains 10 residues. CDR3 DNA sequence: TGTGCCTGGAGACAAAGTGAGCTGTTTTTT. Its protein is CAWRQSELFF.

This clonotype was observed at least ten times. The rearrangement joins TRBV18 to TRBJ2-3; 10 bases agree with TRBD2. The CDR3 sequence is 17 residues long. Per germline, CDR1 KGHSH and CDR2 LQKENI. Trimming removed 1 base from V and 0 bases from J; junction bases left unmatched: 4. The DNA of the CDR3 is TGTGCCAGCTCACCACTAGCGGGAGGAACTAGCACAGATACGCAGTATTTT. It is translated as CASSPLAGGTSTDTQYF.

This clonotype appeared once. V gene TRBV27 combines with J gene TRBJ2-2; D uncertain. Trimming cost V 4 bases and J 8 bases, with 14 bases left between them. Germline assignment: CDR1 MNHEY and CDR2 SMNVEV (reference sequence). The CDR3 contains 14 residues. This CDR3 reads CASSWATFTGELFF. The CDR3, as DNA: TGTGCCAGCAGTTGGGCTACGTTCACGGGGGAGCTGTTTTTT.

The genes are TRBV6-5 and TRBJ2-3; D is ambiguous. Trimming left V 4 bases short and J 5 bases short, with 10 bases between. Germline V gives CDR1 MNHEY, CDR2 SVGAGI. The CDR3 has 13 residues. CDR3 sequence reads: CASSSPLGDTQYF. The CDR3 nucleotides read TGTGCCAGCAGTTCGCCTCTGGGAGATACGCAGTATTTT.

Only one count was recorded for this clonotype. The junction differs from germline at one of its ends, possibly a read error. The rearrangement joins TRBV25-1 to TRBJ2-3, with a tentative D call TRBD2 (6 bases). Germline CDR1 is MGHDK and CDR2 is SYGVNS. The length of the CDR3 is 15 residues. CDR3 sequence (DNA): TGTTCCAGCAGTGAAGGCGGGACCCCCCCCGATGCGCAGTATTTT. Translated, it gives CSSSEGGTPPDAQYF.

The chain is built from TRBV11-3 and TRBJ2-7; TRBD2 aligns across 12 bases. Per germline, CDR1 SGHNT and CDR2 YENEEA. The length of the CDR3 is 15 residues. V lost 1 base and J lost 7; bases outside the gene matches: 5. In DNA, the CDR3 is TGTGCCAGCAGCTTAGGACTAGCGGGAGTAGAAGAGCAGTACTTC. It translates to CASSLGLAGVEEQYF.

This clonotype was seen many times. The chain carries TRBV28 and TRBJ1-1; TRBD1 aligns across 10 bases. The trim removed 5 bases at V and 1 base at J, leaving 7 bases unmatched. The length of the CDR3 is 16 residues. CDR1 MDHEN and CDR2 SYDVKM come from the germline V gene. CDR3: CASSGGQGGKNTEAFF. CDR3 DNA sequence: TGTGCCAGCAGTGGCGGACAGGGGGGGAAGAACACTGAAGCTTTCTTT.

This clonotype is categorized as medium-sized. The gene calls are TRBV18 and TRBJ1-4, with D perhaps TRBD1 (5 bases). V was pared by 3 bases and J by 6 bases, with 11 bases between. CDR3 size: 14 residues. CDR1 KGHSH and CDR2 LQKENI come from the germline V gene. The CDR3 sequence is CASSPSRQHEKLFF. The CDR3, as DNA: TGTGCCAGCTCACCTTCGAGACAGCATGAAAAACTGTTTTTT. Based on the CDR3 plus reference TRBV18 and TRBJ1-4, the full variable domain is NAGVMQNPRHLVRRRGQEARLRCSPMKGHSHVYWYRQLPEEGLKFMVYLQKENIIDESGMPKERFSAEFPKEGPSILRIQQVVRGDSAAYFCASSPSRQHEKLFFGSGTQLSVL.

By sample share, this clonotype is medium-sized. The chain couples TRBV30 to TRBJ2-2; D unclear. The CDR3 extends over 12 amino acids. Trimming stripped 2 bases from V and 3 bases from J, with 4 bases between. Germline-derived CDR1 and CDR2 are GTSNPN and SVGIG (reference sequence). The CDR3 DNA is TGTGCCTGGAGTCACTACACCGGGGAGCTGTTTTTT. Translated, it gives CAWSHYTGELFF.

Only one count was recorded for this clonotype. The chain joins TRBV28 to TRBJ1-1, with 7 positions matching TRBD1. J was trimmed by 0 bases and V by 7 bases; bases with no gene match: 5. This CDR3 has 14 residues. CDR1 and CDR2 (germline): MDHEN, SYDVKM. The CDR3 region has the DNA TGTGCCAGCATACTAGGGGGCCTGAACACTGAAGCTTTCTTT. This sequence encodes CASILGGLNTEAFF.

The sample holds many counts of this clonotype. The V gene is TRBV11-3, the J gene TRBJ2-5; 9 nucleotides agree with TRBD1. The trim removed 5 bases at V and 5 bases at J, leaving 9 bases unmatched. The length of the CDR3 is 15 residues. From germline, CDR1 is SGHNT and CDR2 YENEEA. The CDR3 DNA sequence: TGTGCCAGCAGCAAAAATACAGGGGGCGCGGAGACCCAGTACTTC. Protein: CASSKNTGGAETQYF.

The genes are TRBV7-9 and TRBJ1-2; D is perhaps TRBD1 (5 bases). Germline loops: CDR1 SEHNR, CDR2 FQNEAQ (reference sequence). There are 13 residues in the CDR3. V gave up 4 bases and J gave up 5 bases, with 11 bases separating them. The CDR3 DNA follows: TGTGCCAGCAGCTCCGACAGTGGGTATGGCTACACCTTC. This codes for CASSSDSGYGYTF.